This T cell receptor (beta chain) was obtained from a study of shared clonotypes between healthy human individuals. Regarding the study as a whole: Memory subsets generally showed smaller estimated richness than naive subsets did.

CD8 cells regarded as naive lacked CD45RO, were positively chosen for CCR7, and omitted terminally differentiated effector memory CD45RA+ cells. The CDR3 is 12 amino acids. Germline CDR1 is SGHAT and CDR2 is FQNNGV. Trimming cost V 8 bases and J 1 base, with 9 bases left between them. As concerns this clone: Its antigen is undetermined.

The assay was immunoSEQ multiplex PCR, and TCRdb's table has in-frame clones only and misses some. The data show over 2 million clones, less than 95% seen once. This TCR was sampled from a man younger than 30 in good health. The gene calls are TRBV11-2 and TRBJ2-7; D remains ambiguous. The source material was naive CD8+ T cells sorted from blood. The CDR3 region is CASQEPSYEQYF. CDR3 nucleotide sequence: TGTGCCAGCCAGGAACCTTCCTACGAGCAGTACTTC.